A selection of T cell receptor beta chains follows, all from one sample in a study of CD8 T cells in Susac syndrome. Via MiXCR, TCRdb re-called the immunoSEQ multiplex PCR reads, giving one row per CDR3 protein. Of around 81,000 distinct CDR3 sequences listed, around 94% are singletons. The sequencing sample was made of CD8+ T cells from PBMCs. These receptors came from a human donor with Susac syndrome. CDR3s include the opening cysteine and the closing phenylalanine or tryptophan. The D gene is left open where the match is weak. Not every row has a clone size; where given, it reads once, few, many or a size class.

j_gene: TRBJ1-6; abundance: .; d_gene: .; len: 15; v_gene: TRBV2; CDR3aa: CASSEAETKNSPLHF; CDR3nt: TGTGCCAGCAGTGAAGCGGAGACAAAGAATTCACCCCTCCACTTT
j_gene: TRBJ1-2; abundance: .; d_gene: TRBD1; len: 14; v_gene: TRBV15; CDR3aa: CATSRGQGGDGYTF; CDR3nt: TGTGCCACTAGTAGGGGACAGGGAGGGGATGGCTACACCTTC
j_gene: TRBJ1-2; abundance: .; d_gene: TRBD1; len: 16; v_gene: TRBV18; CDR3aa: CASSLRPGQGIYGYTF; CDR3nt: TGTGCCAGCTCACTAAGACCGGGACAGGGCATCTATGGCTACACCTTC
j_gene: TRBJ2-2; abundance: .; d_gene: .; len: 15; v_gene: TRBV30; CDR3aa: CAWSDLAGITGELFF; CDR3nt: TGTGCCTGGAGTGATTTAGCAGGTATCACCGGGGAGCTGTTTTTT
j_gene: TRBJ1-5; abundance: .; d_gene: .; len: 15; v_gene: TRBV19; CDR3aa: CASSIATLENQPQHF; CDR3nt: TGTGCCAGTAGTATAGCCACCTTAGAAAATCAGCCCCAGCATTTT
j_gene: TRBJ2-2; abundance: once; d_gene: .; len: 13; v_gene: TRBV24-1; CDR3aa: CATTATGSGELFF; CDR3nt: TGTGCCACCACAGCCACGGGCAGCGGGGAGCTGTTTTTT
j_gene: TRBJ1-1; abundance: .; d_gene: TRBD1; len: 14; v_gene: TRBV20-1; CDR3aa: CSARTLRDSYEAFF; CDR3nt: TGCAGTGCTAGGACCCTCCGGGACAGCTATGAAGCTTTCTTT
j_gene: TRBJ2-3; abundance: .; d_gene: TRBD2; len: 12; v_gene: TRBV27; CDR3aa: CASGTSEDTQYF; CDR3nt: TGTGCCAGCGGGACTAGTGAGGATACGCAGTATTTT
j_gene: TRBJ1-1; abundance: .; d_gene: .; len: 12; v_gene: TRBV2; CDR3aa: CASSAGNTEAFF; CDR3nt: TGTGCCAGCAGTGCAGGGAACACTGAAGCTTTCTTT
j_gene: TRBJ2-7; abundance: .; d_gene: TRBD2; len: 18; v_gene: TRBV7-8; CDR3aa: CASSLGLAGGPVPFEQYF; CDR3nt: TGTGCCAGCAGCTTGGGACTAGCGGGAGGGCCGGTACCCTTCGAGCAGTACTTC
j_gene: TRBJ1-1; abundance: .; d_gene: TRBD1; len: 15; v_gene: TRBV13; CDR3aa: CASSVPGQGNTEAFF; CDR3nt: TGTGCCAGCAGCGTCCCGGGACAGGGGAACACTGAAGCTTTCTTT
j_gene: TRBJ1-2; abundance: .; d_gene: .; len: 14; v_gene: TRBV9; CDR3aa: CASSGIGGDYGYTF; CDR3nt: TGTGCCAGCAGCGGAATAGGGGGGGACTATGGCTACACCTTC
j_gene: TRBJ2-3; abundance: .; d_gene: TRBD2; len: 18; v_gene: TRBV30; CDR3aa: CAWSPGTSGRAWADTQYF; CDR3nt: TGTGCCTGGAGCCCCGGGACTAGCGGGAGGGCCTGGGCAGATACGCAGTATTTT
j_gene: TRBJ2-2; abundance: .; d_gene: TRBD2; len: 16; v_gene: TRBV20-1; CDR3aa: CSARELWREGSGELFF; CDR3nt: TGCAGTGCTAGAGAACTGTGGCGGGAGGGCTCCGGGGAGCTGTTTTTT
j_gene: TRBJ2-6; abundance: .; d_gene: TRBD1; len: 16; v_gene: TRBV12-3/TRBV12-4; CDR3aa: CASRSGGGSGANVLTF; CDR3nt: TGTGCCAGCAGATCAGGGGGTGGCTCTGGGGCCAACGTCCTGACTTTC
j_gene: TRBJ2-7; abundance: once; d_gene: TRBD1; len: 10; v_gene: TRBV29-1; CDR3aa: CSAQGDEQYF; CDR3nt: TGCAGCGCCCAGGGGGACGAGCAGTACTTC
j_gene: TRBJ2-1; abundance: .; d_gene: .; len: 13; v_gene: TRBV3-1; CDR3aa: CASSQEDYDEQFF; CDR3nt: TGTGCCAGCAGCCAAGAGGACTACGATGAGCAGTTCTTC
j_gene: TRBJ1-5; abundance: .; d_gene: TRBD1; len: 13; v_gene: TRBV24-1; CDR3aa: CATSDRDSLGLHF; CDR3nt: TGTGCCACCAGTGACCGGGACAGCCTAGGATTGCATTTT
j_gene: TRBJ2-3; abundance: .; d_gene: .; len: 13; v_gene: TRBV30; CDR3aa: CAWSGGSTDTQYF; CDR3nt: TGTGCCTGGAGTGGCGGGAGCACAGATACGCAGTATTTT
j_gene: TRBJ2-5; abundance: .; d_gene: .; len: 13; v_gene: TRBV7-7; CDR3aa: CASSLGDRRTQYF; CDR3nt: TGTGCTAGCAGCTTAGGGGACCGGAGGACCCAGTACTTC
j_gene: TRBJ2-5; abundance: .; d_gene: .; len: 11; v_gene: TRBV6-5; CDR3aa: CATGGWETQYF; CDR3nt: TGTGCCACTGGCGGGTGGGAGACCCAGTACTTC
j_gene: TRBJ2-1; abundance: .; d_gene: .; len: 12; v_gene: TRBV5-6; CDR3aa: CASSLVGLEQFF; CDR3nt: TGTGCCAGCAGCTTGGTAGGTCTTGAGCAGTTCTTC
j_gene: TRBJ2-1; abundance: .; d_gene: .; len: 16; v_gene: TRBV9; CDR3aa: CASSVSSAVSYNEQFF; CDR3nt: TGTGCCAGCAGCGTAAGCTCAGCGGTATCCTACAATGAGCAGTTCTTC
j_gene: TRBJ2-5; abundance: .; d_gene: .; len: 13; v_gene: TRBV20-1; CDR3aa: CSARESGEETQYF; CDR3nt: TGCAGTGCTAGAGAATCGGGGGAAGAGACCCAGTACTTC
j_gene: TRBJ2-1; abundance: .; d_gene: .; len: 12; v_gene: TRBV7-9; CDR3aa: CASGHGGNEQFF; CDR3nt: TGTGCCAGCGGTCATGGGGGTAATGAGCAGTTCTTC
j_gene: TRBJ2-1; abundance: .; d_gene: .; len: 15; v_gene: TRBV5-4; CDR3aa: CASSLRQSSYNEQFF; CDR3nt: TGTGCCAGCAGCTTACGACAGAGCTCCTACAATGAGCAGTTCTTC
j_gene: TRBJ1-1; abundance: once; d_gene: TRBD1; len: 16; v_gene: TRBV20-1; CDR3aa: CSAPGPGQGRDTEAFF; CDR3nt: TGCAGTGCTCCTGGTCCGGGACAGGGTAGGGACACTGAAGCTTTCTTT
j_gene: TRBJ2-7; abundance: .; d_gene: TRBD1; len: 13; v_gene: TRBV19; CDR3aa: CASSSTGGDEQYF; CDR3nt: TGTGCCAGTAGTTCGACAGGGGGTGACGAGCAGTACTTC
j_gene: TRBJ2-3; abundance: .; d_gene: .; len: 13; v_gene: TRBV30; CDR3aa: CAWSSLATDTQYF; CDR3nt: TGTGCCTGGAGTAGCCTAGCGACAGATACGCAGTATTTT
j_gene: TRBJ2-3; abundance: .; d_gene: .; len: 13; v_gene: TRBV28; CDR3aa: CASSLDGTDTQYF; CDR3nt: TGTGCCAGCAGCTTGGACGGCACAGATACGCAGTATTTT
j_gene: TRBJ1-1; abundance: few; d_gene: .; len: 11; v_gene: TRBV12-3/TRBV12-4; CDR3aa: CASSSGTEAFF; CDR3nt: TGTGCCAGCAGTTCTGGCACTGAAGCTTTCTTT
j_gene: TRBJ2-5; abundance: .; d_gene: TRBD2; len: 16; v_gene: TRBV11-2; CDR3aa: CASSSELAESQETQYF; CDR3nt: TGTGCCAGCAGCTCCGAACTAGCGGAATCCCAAGAGACCCAGTACTTC
j_gene: TRBJ2-7; abundance: .; d_gene: TRBD2; len: 18; v_gene: TRBV2; CDR3aa: CASSETSGGYRPSYEQYF; CDR3nt: TGTGCCAGCAGTGAGACTAGCGGGGGATATCGTCCCTCCTACGAGCAGTACTTC
j_gene: TRBJ1-1; abundance: .; d_gene: .; len: 14; v_gene: TRBV20-1; CDR3aa: CSARDGYVNTEAFF; CDR3nt: TGCAGTGCTAGAGATGGGTATGTGAACACTGAAGCTTTCTTT
j_gene: TRBJ2-5; abundance: .; d_gene: TRBD2; len: 17; v_gene: TRBV20-1; CDR3aa: CSASLLAGGPSQETQYF; CDR3nt: TGCAGTGCTAGCCTGCTAGCGGGGGGGCCCTCCCAAGAGACCCAGTACTTC
j_gene: TRBJ1-5; abundance: .; d_gene: .; len: 17; v_gene: TRBV12-5; CDR3aa: CASGLALRDGSNQPQHF; CDR3nt: TGTGCTAGTGGTTTGGCCCTCAGGGATGGGAGCAATCAGCCCCAGCATTTT
j_gene: TRBJ2-1; abundance: .; d_gene: .; len: 15; v_gene: TRBV6-5; CDR3aa: CASSYITGQYNEQFF; CDR3nt: TGTGCCAGCAGTTACATCACAGGGCAATACAATGAGCAGTTCTTC
j_gene: TRBJ1-1; abundance: .; d_gene: .; len: 13; v_gene: TRBV24-1; CDR3aa: CATGPGGSTEAFF; CDR3nt: TGTGCCACCGGGCCTGGGGGTAGCACTGAAGCTTTCTTT
j_gene: TRBJ1-5; abundance: .; d_gene: .; len: 16; v_gene: TRBV7-2; CDR3aa: CASSLGGWEVYQPQHF; CDR3nt: TGTGCCAGCAGCTTAGGAGGGTGGGAGGTGTATCAGCCCCAGCATTTT
j_gene: TRBJ1-2; abundance: .; d_gene: TRBD1; len: 14; v_gene: TRBV7-9; CDR3aa: CASSLAPTGEGYTF; CDR3nt: TGTGCCAGCAGCTTAGCCCCGACAGGGGAGGGCTACACCTTC
j_gene: TRBJ2-2; abundance: .; d_gene: .; len: 17; v_gene: TRBV15; CDR3aa: CATSRDPGRQNTGELFF; CDR3nt: TGTGCCACCAGCAGAGATCCGGGCAGGCAGAACACCGGGGAGCTGTTTTTT
j_gene: TRBJ2-7; abundance: .; d_gene: .; len: 15; v_gene: TRBV28; CDR3aa: CASLGGDFTAYEQYF; CDR3nt: TGTGCCAGCTTGGGCGGGGACTTCACAGCCTACGAGCAGTACTTC
j_gene: TRBJ1-2; abundance: .; d_gene: .; len: 12; v_gene: TRBV3-1; CDR3aa: CASRGTNYGYTF; CDR3nt: TGTGCCTCACGGGGGACTAACTATGGCTACACCTTC
j_gene: TRBJ1-5; abundance: .; d_gene: TRBD1; len: 15; v_gene: TRBV30; CDR3aa: CAWTAGQGSNQPQHF; CDR3nt: TGTGCCTGGACAGCGGGACAGGGAAGCAATCAGCCCCAGCATTTT
j_gene: TRBJ2-3; abundance: .; d_gene: .; len: 14; v_gene: TRBV27; CDR3aa: CASSLNLGGDTQYF; CDR3nt: TGTGCCAGCAGTTTAAATTTGGGTGGTGATACGCAGTATTTT
j_gene: TRBJ2-1; abundance: .; d_gene: TRBD1; len: 14; v_gene: TRBV20-1; CDR3aa: CSAVTGEVNNEQFF; CDR3nt: TGCAGTGCTGTGACAGGGGAAGTAAACAATGAGCAGTTCTTC
j_gene: TRBJ2-1; abundance: once; d_gene: .; len: 11; v_gene: TRBV7-9; CDR3aa: CASSPSDEQFF; CDR3nt: TGTGCCAGCAGCCCATCGGATGAGCAGTTCTTC
j_gene: TRBJ2-3; abundance: .; d_gene: TRBD1; len: 15; v_gene: TRBV6-5; CDR3aa: CASSSGTGVTDTQYF; CDR3nt: TGTGCCAGCAGTTCAGGGACAGGGGTCACAGATACGCAGTATTTT
j_gene: TRBJ2-3; abundance: .; d_gene: TRBD1; len: 17; v_gene: TRBV3-1; CDR3aa: CASHPSRWDRRTDTQYF; CDR3nt: TGTGCCAGCCACCCATCCCGCTGGGACAGGAGGACAGATACGCAGTATTTT